What follows is one TCR beta chain and its context. The antigen remains unidentified. At one end, the junction sequence differs from germline, possibly due to a read error. The germline gives CDR1 DFQATT, CDR2 SNEGSKA (reference sequence). The length of the CDR3 is 10 residues. This entry comes from a study of cytomegalovirus exposure and HLA in healthy donors. Whole-study findings and limits: In a later analysis, most CMV-associated TCR beta chains appeared HLA-restricted.

The primer mix had 60 Vbeta and 13 Jbeta primers. Assay: immunoSEQ multiplex PCR; the TCRdb copy retains only in-frame clones and omits some. The ten top clones account for under 2%, within a sample of 40,000 to 45,000 clones. The TCR was taken from a woman aged 30 to 39 in good health and CMV-seronegative. This chain joins TRBV20-1 and TRBJ1-1, with 8 bases aligning to TRBD1. Specimen: PBMCs. The CDR3 loop reads CSAMQGAGLF. In DNA, the CDR3 is TGCAGTGCTATGCAGGGGGCCGGTCTTTTT.